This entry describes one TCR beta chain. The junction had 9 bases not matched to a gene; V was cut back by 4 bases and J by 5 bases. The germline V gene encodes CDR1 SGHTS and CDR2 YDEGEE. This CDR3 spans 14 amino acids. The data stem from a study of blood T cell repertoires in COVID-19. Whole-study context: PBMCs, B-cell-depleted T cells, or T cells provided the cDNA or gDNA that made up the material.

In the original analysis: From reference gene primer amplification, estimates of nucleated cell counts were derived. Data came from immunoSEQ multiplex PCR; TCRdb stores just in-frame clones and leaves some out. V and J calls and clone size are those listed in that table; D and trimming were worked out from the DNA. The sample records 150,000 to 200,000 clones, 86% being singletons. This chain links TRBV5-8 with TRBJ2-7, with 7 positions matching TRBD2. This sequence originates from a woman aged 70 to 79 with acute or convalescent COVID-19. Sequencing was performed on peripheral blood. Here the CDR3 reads CASSRGLVGHEQYF. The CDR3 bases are TGTGCCAGCAGCCGAGGACTAGTAGGCCACGAGCAGTACTTC.